This T cell receptor (beta chain) originates from a study of blood T cell repertoires in COVID-19 (dated by TCRdb to 2018 to 2021). Regarding the research as a whole: Samples from collaborators originated in the United States, Italy and Spain and spanned both the acute and convalescent phases of COVID-19. A de-identified subject ID, COVID-19 status, age in years and sex were almost always included in the sample metadata. The repertoires were released in a freely available public database meant as a resource for research on the immune response to SARS-CoV-2. The dataset comprised deeply sampled blood TCRbeta repertoires from subjects exposed to, actively infected with, or recovered from COVID-19. The samples were drawn from the first 160 participants of the ongoing ImmuneRACE study and from roughly 1,300 subjects provided by 6 global collaborators. Where HLA class I and class II types were available, the types were taken from metadata supplied by the sample provider, not from assay-based typing. The material from the prospective study consisted of cDNA or gDNA derived from T cells, B-cell-depleted T cells, or PBMCs. What the authors observed across the whole study: Clinical and demographic metadata were provided uncurated, with the amount varying by source and participant.

TCRbeta CDR3 regions were amplified from genomic DNA using the immunoSEQ Assay, a bias-controlled multiplex PCR. As for the authors' bioinformatics: Within the assay, amplification of reference gene primers was used to estimate how many nucleated cells each sample contained. To quantify the absolute abundance of each unique TCRbeta CDR3 rearrangement, sequence reads were collapsed and filtered. For each sample, productive Simpson clonality was calculated as the square root of Simpson's diversity index across productive rearrangements. Drawn from immuneACCESS, this table holds only the in-frame rearrangements with V and J called that TCRdb kept. Clones are partly lost; checked studies trace under half to an unresolved V gene and leave the rest unexplained. The V and J calls and clone size are taken from that table; D and trimming were inferred from the DNA. This sample has some 110,000 clones in its table, and 90% to 95% of those were observed once. The ten largest clones add up to under 6.5% of the sample.

The collaborating institutions used their own protocols to collect whole blood in K2EDTA tubes. For TCRbeta analysis, collaborators shipped samples as frozen whole blood, isolated PBMCs, or DNA extracted from either of those sample types. As encoded in the germline V gene, CDR1 is SGHAT while CDR2 is FQNNGV. The CDR3 spans 15 residues, from the cysteine through the phenylalanine. This entry keeps only the CDR3 DNA: 45 bases, framed from base 1. V loses 3 bases of germline sequence and J loses 1 base, and the interval between the two ends is 13 bases. With respect to this clone: Its antigen remains undetermined. No base-level quality is on record; no much larger clone is a single base apart.

This receptor was obtained from a human donor in a cohort sampled during active COVID-19. The receptor chain draws on TRBV11-2 and TRBJ2-7; a tentative D match to TRBD1 spans 8 bases. The sample was peripheral blood. CDR3 protein: CASSFNRGGSYEQYF. The DNA is as follows: TGTGCCAGCAGCTTTAACAGGGGGGGTTCCTACGAGCAGTACTTC.